Listed here are 29 T cell receptor beta chains from one sample, sequenced in a study of identical twins. TCRdb ran MiXCR on the 5' RACE reads and lists one entry per CDR3 protein. Counted here are 510,000 or so distinct CDR3 sequences, approximately 14% occurring once; the ten biggest clones make up 0.35% to 0.45%. This sample also belongs to another study, concerning yellow fever vaccine responses in identical twins.

The specimen sequenced was CD4+ T cells sorted from blood. These receptor sequences come from a woman aged 18-35 years in good health.

The chain uses TRBV20-1 and TRBJ2-5; D ambiguous. Germline CDR1 is DFQATT and CDR2 is SNEGSKA (reference sequence). The V and J ends lost 3 bases and 2 bases respectively, with 10 bases between them. CDR3 length: 13 residues. The CDR3 is CSASMGLQETQYF. The CDR3 DNA sequence: TGCAGTGCTAGTATGGGCTTGCAAGAGACCCAGTACTTC.

The sample holds a few counts of this clonotype. The J gene is TRBJ1-6, the V gene TRBV19; no firm D call. This CDR3 has 15 residues. Per the germline V gene, CDR1 is LNHDA and CDR2 is SQIVND (reference sequence). The V and J ends lost 6 bases and 2 bases respectively, with 11 bases between them. CDR3 loop: CASRGWEAYNSPLHF. CDR3 DNA sequence: TGTGCCAGTAGAGGGTGGGAGGCCTATAATTCACCCCTCCACTTT. Drawing the rest from reference TRBV19 and TRBJ1-6, the complete variable domain is DGGITQSPKYLFRKEGQNVTLSCEQNLNHDAMYWYRQDPGQGLRLIYYSQIVNDFQKGDIAEGYSVSREKKESFPLTVTSAQKNPTAFYLCASRGWEAYNSPLHFGNGTRLTVT.

In its sample, this clonotype was seen a few times. The chain combines TRBV15 with TRBJ1-2; 7 bases are a match to TRBD1. Germline trimming cut 5 bases from V and 0 bases from J; bases unmatched to any gene: 9. CDR3 length equals 16 residues. Germline CDR1 LNHNV, CDR2 YYDKDF (reference sequence). This CDR3 reads CATSARYGQANYGYTF. In DNA form, the CDR3 reads TGTGCCACCAGCGCCCGTTATGGACAGGCTAACTATGGCTACACCTTC.

This clonotype was recorded a few times. This chain connects TRBV28 to TRBJ2-5; no clear D. Looked up from germline, CDR1 is MDHEN and CDR2 is SYDVKM. V lost 4 bases and J 7 bases, leaving 16 bases between the germline ends. The CDR3 is made up of 14 amino acids. CDR3 nucleotides: TGTGCCAGCAGTTCGCCCGGGTCCCGCGGGACCCAGTACTTC. Translation gives CASSSPGSRGTQYF.

The genes are TRBV5-1 and TRBJ2-5, with D possibly matching TRBD1 (6 bases). The V gene lost 4 bases and the J gene lost 4 bases, with 20 bases spanning the gap. The CDR3 length is 16 residues. CDR1 and CDR2 (germline): SGHRS, YFSETQ. The CDR3 bases are TGCGCCAGCAGCGAGGTCAGACGCCAGGGGTCAGAGACCCAGTACTTC. Translated: CASSEVRRQGSETQYF. The full variable domain, with the rest looked up from reference TRBV5-1 and TRBJ2-5, is KAGVTQTPRYLIKTRGQQVTLSCSPISGHRSVSWYQQTPGQGLQFLFEYFSETQRNKGNFPGRFSGRQFSNSRSEMNVSTLELGDSALYLCASSEVRRQGSETQYFGPGTRLLVL.

This clonotype was observed at least ten times. This chain links TRBV27 with TRBJ1-1; no definite D call. The CDR3 consists of 13 residues. Germline CDR1 and CDR2: MNHEY and SMNVEV (reference sequence). The germline V and J ends were trimmed by 0 bases and 6 bases, with 8 bases remaining between them. In nucleotides, the CDR3 is TGTGCCAGCAGTTTATCGGGGATCCCTGAAGCTTTCTTT. This codes for CASSLSGIPEAFF.

This clonotype was recorded a few times. The rearrangement joins TRBV5-1 to TRBJ1-1; the D is unclear. This CDR3 spans 15 amino acids. V gave up 6 bases and J gave up 1 base, with 16 bases separating them. Germline loops: CDR1 SGHRS, CDR2 YFSETQ. The CDR3 region has the DNA TGCGCCAGCAAGACCATTTGGGCGGAGAACACTGAAGCTTTCTTT. Amino acids: CASKTIWAENTEAFF.

Only a few counts were recorded for this clonotype. The chain combines TRBV29-1 with TRBJ1-5, with D uncertain. Germline V gene sequence: CDR1 SQVTM, CDR2 ANQGSEA. Trimming cost V 4 bases and J 4 bases, with 17 bases left between them. This CDR3 contains 15 residues. The CDR3 reads CSVVVVEGGNQPQHF. As DNA, the CDR3 is TGCAGCGTTGTGGTCGTGGAGGGCGGAAATCAGCCCCAGCATTTT. Drawing the rest from reference TRBV29-1 and TRBJ1-5, the complete variable domain is SAVISQKPSRDICQRGTSLTIQCQVDSQVTMMFWYRQQPGQSLTLIATANQGSEATYESGFVIDKFPISRPNLTFSTLTVSNMSPEDSSIYLCSVVVVEGGNQPQHFGDGTRLSIL.

This clonotype has a count of ten or more. The chain recombines TRBV5-1 with TRBJ2-1; 10 bases fit TRBD2. CDR3 size: 15 residues. Per germline, CDR1 SGHRS and CDR2 YFSETQ. Losses at the gene ends were 5 bases for V and 5 bases for J; bases not matched to a gene: 7. Written as DNA, the CDR3 is TGCGCCAGCAGGCGGACTAGCGGCGCCGACAATGAGCAGTTCTTC. Translated, it gives CASRRTSGADNEQFF.

V and J are TRBV27 and TRBJ2-1, with D maybe TRBD2 (7 bases). Trimming stripped 2 bases from V and 1 base from J, with 18 bases between. This CDR3 has 18 residues. CDR1 and CDR2 from the germline V gene are MNHEY and SMNVEV (reference sequence). CDR3 protein: CASSLRGRGRGSYNEQFF. CDR3 bases: TGTGCCAGCAGTTTACGGGGGCGCGGGAGAGGATCCTACAATGAGCAGTTCTTC.

The gene calls are TRBV12-3 or TRBV12-4 and TRBJ2-1, with D unclear. This CDR3 comprises 11 residues. Trimming took off 8 bases at V and 5 bases at J, with 7 bases between the two ends. CDR3 sequence: CASRKDNEQFF. As DNA, the CDR3 is TGTGCCAGCCGGAAAGACAATGAGCAGTTCTTC.

The CDR3 sequence: CASSRPGLARKETQYF. The CDR3 DNA is TGTGCCAGCAGCCGTCCGGGACTAGCGAGGAAAGAGACCCAGTACTTC. The chain carries TRBV3-1 and TRBJ2-5; 10 bases map to TRBD2. Trimming cost V 4 bases and J 3 bases; bases outside gene matches: 8. Germline values: CDR1 LGHDT, CDR2 YNNKEL (reference sequence). The length of the CDR3 is 16 residues.

In its sample, this clonotype was seen a few times. The chain links TRBV11-2 to TRBJ2-4, with TRBD2 identical over 14 bases. The V and J ends lost 3 bases and 8 bases, in that order; junction bases with no gene match: 12. Per germline, CDR1 SGHAT and CDR2 FQNNGV. The CDR3 loop spans 18 amino acids. CDR3 sequence: CASSLIGGTSGGQDIQYF. The DNA for the CDR3 is TGTGCCAGCAGCTTGATAGGGGGGACTAGCGGGGGCCAGGACATTCAGTACTTC.

This clonotype appeared many times. J is TRBJ2-2 and V is TRBV12-3 or TRBV12-4; TRBD2 matches 7 bases. V dropped 5 bases and J dropped 6; count of bases not matched to a gene: 3. The CDR3 totals 13 residues. This CDR3 reads CASSLGRAGELFF. CDR3 bases: TGTGCCAGCAGTCTAGGGAGGGCCGGGGAGCTGTTTTTT.

In this sample, this clonotype turned up many times. This chain connects TRBV29-1 to TRBJ2-5, with TRBD2 matching 8 bases. CDR3 length: 13 residues. The ends lost 4 bases at V and 4 bases at J; junction bases unmatched: 5. In germline, CDR1 is SQVTM, CDR2 ANQGSEA. CDR3: CSVGSGSGETQYF. CDR3 bases: TGCAGCGTTGGGAGCGGGAGTGGAGAGACCCAGTACTTC.

A few counts support this clonotype. The rearrangement links TRBV3-1 to TRBJ1-3; TRBD1 agrees at 8 bases. The ends lost 2 bases at V and 1 base at J; junction bases unmatched: 7. Per germline, CDR1 LGHDT and CDR2 YNNKEL (reference sequence). This CDR3 spans 17 amino acids. CDR3 DNA: TGTGCCAGCAGCCAATCTCACAGGGGGTTTTCTGGAAACACCATATATTTT. It is translated as CASSQSHRGFSGNTIYF.

The rearrangement joins TRBV5-1 to TRBJ2-1, with 14 bases lining up with TRBD2. Germline V gene sequence: CDR1 SGHRS, CDR2 YFSETQ. The CDR3 spans 16 residues. The J segment lost 3 bases and the V segment lost 4 bases, leaving 3 bases of the junction unmatched. The CDR3 DNA reads as TGCGCCAGCAGCCGTGGGACTAGCGGGAGCTACAATGAGCAGTTCTTC. It codes for CASSRGTSGSYNEQFF. The variable domain in full, completed from reference TRBV5-1 and TRBJ2-1, reads KAGVTQTPRYLIKTRGQQVTLSCSPISGHRSVSWYQQTPGQGLQFLFEYFSETQRNKGNFPGRFSGRQFSNSRSEMNVSTLELGDSALYLCASSRGTSGSYNEQFFGPGTRLTVL.

This clonotype was counted only a few times. The chain is built from TRBV29-1 and TRBJ2-2; D remains unclear. The V and J ends lost 6 bases and 0 bases respectively, with 14 bases between them. CDR3 size: 15 residues. Per germline, CDR1 SQVTM and CDR2 ANQGSEA. CDR3 nucleotides: TGCAGCGTACCATCACGAGACACGAACACCGGGGAGCTGTTTTTT. Its translation is CSVPSRDTNTGELFF.

This chain connects TRBV6-1 to TRBJ2-5, with 10 bases identical to TRBD1. The V and J ends lost 6 bases and 5 bases, in that order; junction bases with no gene match: 15. The germline V gene has CDR1 MNHNS and CDR2 SASEGT. CDR3 length equals 17 residues. CDR3 residues: CASRPMGQGILGETQYF. CDR3 coding DNA: TGTGCCAGCAGGCCGATGGGACAGGGGATTTTGGGGGAGACCCAGTACTTC.

This clonotype was observed a few times. The J gene is TRBJ1-6, the V gene TRBV28; the D is unclear. Germline lookup yields CDR1 MDHEN and CDR2 SYDVKM. The V end lost 6 bases, the J end lost 5 bases, and 14 bases lay between the germline ends. This CDR3 has 15 amino acids. The CDR3 sequence is CASSPYESHNSPLHF. The CDR3 bases are TGTGCCAGCAGCCCCTACGAAAGCCATAATTCACCCCTCCACTTT.

In its sample, this clonotype was seen many times. CDR3: CASSLVPGELFF. The CDR3 DNA is TGTGCCAGCAGTTTAGTTCCCGGGGAGCTGTTTTTT. The chain uses TRBV12-3 or TRBV12-4 and TRBJ2-2; D is unresolved. The CDR3 has 12 residues. Trimming left V 1 base short and J 6 bases short, with 3 bases between.

This clonotype showed up just a few times. V gene TRBV5-1 combines with J gene TRBJ2-5; no clear D. Germline V gene sequence: CDR1 SGHRS, CDR2 YFSETQ. The CDR3 extends over 14 amino acids. The germline V and J ends were trimmed by 3 bases and 2 bases, with 11 bases remaining between them. The CDR3 loop is CASSSTPEQETQYF. Written as DNA, the CDR3 is TGCGCCAGCAGCTCCACCCCAGAACAAGAGACCCAGTACTTC.

This clonotype has more than one count but fewer than ten. This chain links TRBV4-2 with TRBJ2-1, with TRBD2 identical over 7 bases. This CDR3 comprises 16 residues. V lost 0 bases to trimming and J lost 6 bases; unmatched junction nucleotides: 8. The germline V gene encodes CDR1 LGHNA and CDR2 YNFKEQ. As DNA, the CDR3 is TGTGCCAGCAGCCAAGATGAGGCGGGAGTTTTCAATGAGCAGTTCTTC. Translation: CASSQDEAGVFNEQFF.

This clonotype showed up just a few times. The CDR3 DNA follows: TGCAGTGCTAGATCGACTATAAACCAAGAGACCCAGTACTTC. It encodes CSARSTINQETQYF. The gene calls are TRBV20-1 and TRBJ2-5, with D possibly being TRBD2 (5 bases). Trimming stripped 2 bases from V and 0 bases from J, with 10 bases between. CDR1 is DFQATT and CDR2 is SNEGSKA in the germline V gene (reference sequence). This CDR3 spans 14 amino acids.

This clonotype was detected many times. CDR3 amino acids: CASSFGQGLSNQPQHF. The DNA for the CDR3 is TGTGCCAGCAGTTTTGGTCAGGGGCTGAGCAATCAGCCCCAGCATTTT. The chain recombines TRBV12-3 or TRBV12-4 with TRBJ1-5; maybe TRBD1 (6 bases). V was clipped by 3 bases and J by 1 base, with 13 bases between them. This CDR3 comprises 16 residues.

The chain couples TRBV4-2 to TRBJ2-1; 11 positions match TRBD2. CDR3 size: 17 residues. Germline CDR1 is LGHNA and CDR2 is YNFKEQ. After removal of 1 base from V and 5 bases from J, the junction contained 7 bases not matched to a gene. The CDR3 region has the DNA TGTGCCAGCAGCCAAGTAGGACTAGCGGGCTTTAACAATGAGCAGTTCTTC. This encodes CASSQVGLAGFNNEQFF.

The rearrangement uses TRBV15 and TRBJ1-2; 9 bases are a match to TRBD1. Germline CDR1 LNHNV, CDR2 YYDKDF (reference sequence). Trimming took 2 bases from V and 2 from J; bases not matched to a gene: 3. The CDR3 has 15 amino acids. The CDR3 DNA follows: TGTGCCACCAGCAGACCCGGGACAGGGAACTATGGCTACACCTTC. Residues: CATSRPGTGNYGYTF. The entire variable domain, with the rest obtained from reference TRBV15 and TRBJ1-2, is as follows: DAMVIQNPRYQVTQFGKPVTLSCSQTLNHNVMYWYQQKSSQAPKLLFHYYDKDFNNEADTPDNFQSRRPNTSFCFLDIRSPGLGDTAMYLCATSRPGTGNYGYTFGSGTRLTVV.

The CDR3 nucleotides are TGTGCCAGCAGACGAGTTGAGGGGTACCAAGAGACCCAGTACTTC. Translating gives CASRRVEGYQETQYF. The J gene is TRBJ2-5, the V gene TRBV27, with D perhaps given as TRBD1 or TRBD2 (5 bases each). This CDR3 region has 15 residues. V was shortened by 6 bases and J by 0 bases, with 14 bases between the two germline ends. The V gene's germline CDR1 is MNHEY and CDR2 SMNVEV (reference sequence).

The V call is TRBV13, the J call TRBJ1-2; 7 positions match TRBD1. Per the germline V gene, CDR1 is PRHDT and CDR2 is FYEKMQ (reference sequence). This CDR3 contains 17 residues. Trimming cost V 1 base and J 4 bases; bases outside gene matches: 12. As DNA, the CDR3 is TGTGCCAGCAGCTTAGACCCGACAGGGAGCGGGAGCTATGGCTACACCTTC. Its protein product is CASSLDPTGSGSYGYTF. Full variable domain (outside the CDR3, taken from reference TRBV13 and TRBJ1-2): AAGVIQSPRHLIKEKRETATLKCYPIPRHDTVYWYQQGPGQDPQFLISFYEKMQSDKGSIPDRFSAQQFSDYHSELNMSSLELGDSALYFCASSLDPTGSGSYGYTFGSGTRLTVV.